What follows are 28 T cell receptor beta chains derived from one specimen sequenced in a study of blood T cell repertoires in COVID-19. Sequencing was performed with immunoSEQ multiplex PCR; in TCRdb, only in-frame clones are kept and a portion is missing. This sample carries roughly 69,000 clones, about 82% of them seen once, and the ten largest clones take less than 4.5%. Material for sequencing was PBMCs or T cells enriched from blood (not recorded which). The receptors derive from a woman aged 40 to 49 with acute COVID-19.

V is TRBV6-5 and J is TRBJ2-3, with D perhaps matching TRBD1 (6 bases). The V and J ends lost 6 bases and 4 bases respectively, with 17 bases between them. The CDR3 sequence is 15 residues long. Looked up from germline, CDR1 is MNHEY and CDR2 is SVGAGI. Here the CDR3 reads CASRLYRDGADTQYF. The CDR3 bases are TGTGCCAGCAGGCTTTACAGGGATGGAGCAGATACGCAGTATTTT.

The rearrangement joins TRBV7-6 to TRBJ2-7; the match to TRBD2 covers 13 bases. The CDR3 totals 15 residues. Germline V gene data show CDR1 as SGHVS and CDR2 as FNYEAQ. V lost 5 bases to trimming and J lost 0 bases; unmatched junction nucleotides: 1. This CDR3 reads CASSRTSGSSYEQYF. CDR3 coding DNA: TGTGCCAGCAGCAGGACTAGCGGGAGCTCCTACGAGCAGTACTTC. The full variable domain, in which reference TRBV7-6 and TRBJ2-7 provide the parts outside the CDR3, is GAGVSQSPRYKVTKRGQDVALRCDPISGHVSLYWYRQALGQGPEFLTYFNYEAQQDKSGLPNDRFSAERPEGSISTLTIQRTEQRDSAMYRCASSRTSGSSYEQYFGPGTRLTVT.

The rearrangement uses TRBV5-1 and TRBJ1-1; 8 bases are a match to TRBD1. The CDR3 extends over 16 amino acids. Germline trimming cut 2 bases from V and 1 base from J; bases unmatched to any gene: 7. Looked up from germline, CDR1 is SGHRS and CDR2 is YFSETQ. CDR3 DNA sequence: TGCGCCAGCAGCTTATCCCAGGGGGCGAGGAACACTGAAGCTTTCTTT. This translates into CASSLSQGARNTEAFF. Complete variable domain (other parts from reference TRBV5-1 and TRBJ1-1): KAGVTQTPRYLIKTRGQQVTLSCSPISGHRSVSWYQQTPGQGLQFLFEYFSETQRNKGNFPGRFSGRQFSNSRSEMNVSTLELGDSALYLCASSLSQGARNTEAFFGQGTRLTVV.

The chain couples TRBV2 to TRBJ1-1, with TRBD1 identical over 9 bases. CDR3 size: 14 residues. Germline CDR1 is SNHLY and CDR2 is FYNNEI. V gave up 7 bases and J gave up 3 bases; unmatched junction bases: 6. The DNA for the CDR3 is TGTGCCAGCACGAACCGGGACAGGGACACTGAAGCTTTCTTT. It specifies CASTNRDRDTEAFF.

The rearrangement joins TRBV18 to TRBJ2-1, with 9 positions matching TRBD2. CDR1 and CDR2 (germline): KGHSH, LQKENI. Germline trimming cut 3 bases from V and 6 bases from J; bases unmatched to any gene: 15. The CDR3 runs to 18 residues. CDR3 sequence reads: CASSPSTPAGGEINEQFF. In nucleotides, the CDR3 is TGTGCCAGCTCACCCTCAACCCCCGCGGGAGGGGAGATCAATGAGCAGTTCTTC.

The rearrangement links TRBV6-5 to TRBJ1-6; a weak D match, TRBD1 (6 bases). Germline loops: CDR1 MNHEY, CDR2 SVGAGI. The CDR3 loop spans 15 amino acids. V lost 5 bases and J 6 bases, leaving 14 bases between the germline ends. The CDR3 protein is CASSNRGGANSPLHF. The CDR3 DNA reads TGTGCCAGCAGTAACCGGGGGGGGGCTAATTCACCCCTCCACTTT.

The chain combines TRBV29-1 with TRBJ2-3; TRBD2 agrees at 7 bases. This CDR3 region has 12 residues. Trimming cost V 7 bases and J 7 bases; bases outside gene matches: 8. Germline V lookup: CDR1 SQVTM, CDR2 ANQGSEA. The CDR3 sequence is CSATSASNTQYF. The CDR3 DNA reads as TGCAGCGCTACTAGCGCCAGTAATACGCAGTATTTT.

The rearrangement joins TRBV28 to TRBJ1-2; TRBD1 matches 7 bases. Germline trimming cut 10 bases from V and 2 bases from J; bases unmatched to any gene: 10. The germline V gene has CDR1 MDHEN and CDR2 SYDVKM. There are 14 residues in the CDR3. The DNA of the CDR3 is TGTGCCATCGAAGACAGGGTTTCGAACTATGGCTACACCTTC. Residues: CAIEDRVSNYGYTF.

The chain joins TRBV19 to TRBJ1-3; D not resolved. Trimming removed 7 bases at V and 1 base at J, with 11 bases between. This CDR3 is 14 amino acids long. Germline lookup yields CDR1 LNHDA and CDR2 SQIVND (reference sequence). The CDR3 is CASIRGGSGNTIYF. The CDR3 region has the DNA TGTGCCAGTATTCGGGGAGGATCTGGAAACACCATATATTTT.

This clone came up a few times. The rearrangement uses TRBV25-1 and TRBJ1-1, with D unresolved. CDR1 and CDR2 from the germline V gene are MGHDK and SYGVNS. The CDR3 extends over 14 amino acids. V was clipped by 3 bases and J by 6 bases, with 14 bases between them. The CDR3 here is CASSELSSMAEAFF. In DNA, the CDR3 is TGTGCCAGCAGTGAGTTAAGTAGCATGGCTGAAGCTTTCTTT.

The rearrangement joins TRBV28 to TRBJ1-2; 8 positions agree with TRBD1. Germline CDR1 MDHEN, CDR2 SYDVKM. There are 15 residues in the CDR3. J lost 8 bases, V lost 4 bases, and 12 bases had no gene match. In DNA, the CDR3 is TGTGCCAGCAGTTCAATTGGACAGGGAATGGGCGGCTACACCTTC. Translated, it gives CASSSIGQGMGGYTF.

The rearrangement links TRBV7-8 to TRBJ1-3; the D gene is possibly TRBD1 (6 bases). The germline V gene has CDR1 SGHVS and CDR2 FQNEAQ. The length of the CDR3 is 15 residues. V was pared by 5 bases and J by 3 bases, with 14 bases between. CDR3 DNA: TGTGCCAGCAGCCAAGGGGGTGCCGGTGGAAACACCATATATTTT. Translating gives CASSQGGAGGNTIYF.

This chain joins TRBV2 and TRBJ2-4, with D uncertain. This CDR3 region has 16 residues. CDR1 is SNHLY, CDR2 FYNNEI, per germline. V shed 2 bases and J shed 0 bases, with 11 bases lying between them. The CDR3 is CASSENSLLAKNIQYF. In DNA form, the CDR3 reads TGTGCCAGCAGTGAAAACAGTCTGCTAGCCAAAAACATTCAGTACTTC.

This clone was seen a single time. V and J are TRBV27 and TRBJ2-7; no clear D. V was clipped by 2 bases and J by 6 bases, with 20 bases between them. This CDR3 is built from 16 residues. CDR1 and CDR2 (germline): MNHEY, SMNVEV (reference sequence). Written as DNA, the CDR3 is TGTGCCAGCAGTTTAATTCCCGCCGCTTCAGTCAGCGAGCAGTACGTC. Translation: CASSLIPAASVSEQYV.

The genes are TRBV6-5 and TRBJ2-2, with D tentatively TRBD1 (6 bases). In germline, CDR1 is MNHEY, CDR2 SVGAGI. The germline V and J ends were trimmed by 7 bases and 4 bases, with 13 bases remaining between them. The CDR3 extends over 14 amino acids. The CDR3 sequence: CASTKQGGTGELFF. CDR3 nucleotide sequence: TGTGCCAGCACCAAACAGGGTGGCACCGGGGAGCTGTTTTTT.

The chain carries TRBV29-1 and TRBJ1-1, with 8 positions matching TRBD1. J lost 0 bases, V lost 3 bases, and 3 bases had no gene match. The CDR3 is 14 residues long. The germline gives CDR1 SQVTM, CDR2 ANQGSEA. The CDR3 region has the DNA TGCAGCGTTGAGGGGACAGGCATGAACACTGAAGCTTTCTTT. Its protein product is CSVEGTGMNTEAFF.

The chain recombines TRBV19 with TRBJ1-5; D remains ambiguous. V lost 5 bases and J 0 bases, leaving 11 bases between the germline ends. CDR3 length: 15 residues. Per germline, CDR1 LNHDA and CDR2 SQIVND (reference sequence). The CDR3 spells CASSAQVNSNQPQHF. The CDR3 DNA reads TGTGCCAGTAGTGCTCAGGTCAATAGCAATCAGCCCCAGCATTTT.

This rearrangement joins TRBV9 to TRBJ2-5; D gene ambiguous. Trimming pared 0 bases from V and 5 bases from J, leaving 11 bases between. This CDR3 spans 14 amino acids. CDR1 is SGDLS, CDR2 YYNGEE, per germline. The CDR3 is CASSVDPFGETQYF. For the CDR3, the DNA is TGTGCCAGCAGCGTAGACCCCTTCGGGGAGACCCAGTACTTC.

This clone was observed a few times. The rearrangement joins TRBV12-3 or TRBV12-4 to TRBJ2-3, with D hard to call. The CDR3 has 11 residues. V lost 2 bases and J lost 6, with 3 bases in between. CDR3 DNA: TGTGCCAGCAGTTTATCTGATACGCAGTATTTT. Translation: CASSLSDTQYF.

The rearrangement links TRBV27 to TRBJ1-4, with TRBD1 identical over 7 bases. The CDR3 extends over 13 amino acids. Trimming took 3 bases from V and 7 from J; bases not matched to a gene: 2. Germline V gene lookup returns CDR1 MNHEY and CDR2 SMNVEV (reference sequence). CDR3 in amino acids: CASSLGQFEKLFF. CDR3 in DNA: TGTGCCAGCAGTTTGGGACAGTTTGAAAAACTGTTTTTT.

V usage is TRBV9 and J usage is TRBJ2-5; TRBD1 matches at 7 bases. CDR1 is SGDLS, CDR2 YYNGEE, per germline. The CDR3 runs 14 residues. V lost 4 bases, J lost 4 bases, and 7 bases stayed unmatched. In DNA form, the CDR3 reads TGTGCCAGCAGCACCAGACAGGGCCCAGAGACCCAGTACTTC. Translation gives CASSTRQGPETQYF.

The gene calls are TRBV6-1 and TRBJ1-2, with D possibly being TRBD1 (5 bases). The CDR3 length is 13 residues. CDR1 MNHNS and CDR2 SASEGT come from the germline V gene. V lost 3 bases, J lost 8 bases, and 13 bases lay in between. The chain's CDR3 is CASSDRDRRGYTF. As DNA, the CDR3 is TGTGCCAGCAGTGACAGGGATCGTCGGGGCTACACCTTC.

The CDR3 sequence is CASSVEELAGSDTQYF. The CDR3 DNA sequence: TGTGCCAGCAGCGTAGAGGAACTAGCGGGATCAGATACGCAGTATTTT. The chain carries TRBV9 and TRBJ2-3; 10 bases line up with TRBD2. This CDR3 is 16 amino acids long. V lost 0 bases, J lost 4 bases, and 5 bases stayed unmatched. Germline CDR1 and CDR2: SGDLS and YYNGEE.

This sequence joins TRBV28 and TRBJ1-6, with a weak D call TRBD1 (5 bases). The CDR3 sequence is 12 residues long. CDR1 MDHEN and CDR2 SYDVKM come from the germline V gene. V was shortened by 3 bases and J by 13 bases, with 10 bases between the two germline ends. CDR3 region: CASSFGTRPLHF. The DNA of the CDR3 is TGTGCCAGCAGTTTTGGGACTCGCCCCCTCCACTTT.

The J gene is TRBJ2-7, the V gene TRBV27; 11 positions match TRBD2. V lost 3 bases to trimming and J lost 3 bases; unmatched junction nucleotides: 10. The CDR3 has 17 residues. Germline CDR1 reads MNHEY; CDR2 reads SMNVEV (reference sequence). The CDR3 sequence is CASSFRTSGRNSYEQYF. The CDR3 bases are TGTGCCAGCAGTTTTCGTACTAGCGGGAGAAATAGCTACGAGCAGTACTTC.

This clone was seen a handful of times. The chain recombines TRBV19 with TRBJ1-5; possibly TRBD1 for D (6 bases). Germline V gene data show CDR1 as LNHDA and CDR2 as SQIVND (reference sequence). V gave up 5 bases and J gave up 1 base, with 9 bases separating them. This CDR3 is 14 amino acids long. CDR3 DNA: TGTGCCAGTAGTGCCGGACAGAGCAATCAGCCCCAGCATTTT. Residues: CASSAGQSNQPQHF. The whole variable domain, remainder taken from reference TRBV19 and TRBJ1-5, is DGGITQSPKYLFRKEGQNVTLSCEQNLNHDAMYWYRQDPGQGLRLIYYSQIVNDFQKGDIAEGYSVSREKKESFPLTVTSAQKNPTAFYLCASSAGQSNQPQHFGDGTRLSIL.

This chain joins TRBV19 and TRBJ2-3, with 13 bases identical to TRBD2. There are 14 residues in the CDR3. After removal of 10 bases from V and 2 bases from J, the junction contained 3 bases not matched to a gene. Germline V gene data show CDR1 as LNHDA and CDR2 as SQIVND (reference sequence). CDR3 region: CATGLAGDTDTQYF. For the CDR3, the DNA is TGTGCCACTGGACTAGCGGGGGACACAGATACGCAGTATTTT.

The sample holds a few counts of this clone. The CDR3 DNA reads as TGTGCCAGCAGTTTATCGGGACAGGGTTATTCTGAAGCTTTCTTT. It translates to CASSLSGQGYSEAFF. The gene calls are TRBV27 and TRBJ1-1; 9 bases match TRBD1. CDR3 length: 15 residues. Trimming removed 0 bases from V and 6 bases from J; junction bases left unmatched: 5. CDR1 MNHEY and CDR2 SMNVEV come from the germline V gene (reference sequence).